Sequencing of this TCR beta chain was carried out in a study of CD8+ T cells in alopecia areata. Concerning this clone: What it recognizes is unknown.

Following RNA extraction, reverse transcription yielded cDNA that acted as the sequencing template. Generated by immunoSEQ multiplex PCR, the TCRdb table keeps only in-frame clones and is missing some. The data hold 150,000 to 250,000 clones, with 58% observed a single time. Sample treatment: oral pan-JAK inhibitor, 5-10 mg twice daily. Study-wide findings and caveats: Clonality in lesional scalp, especially alopecia totalis/universalis, exceeded that of normal scalp. Since there was just one nonresponder, nobody can yet say how baseline CD8+ expansion ties to response.

CDR1 is SQVTM and CDR2 is ANQGSEA in the germline V gene. V shed 3 bases and J shed 3 bases, with 6 bases lying between them. CDR3 length: 11 amino acids. The TCR originated in a human donor with alopecia areata. The chain combines TRBV29-1 with TRBJ2-7; D is uncertain. The sample was CD4+ T cells sorted from blood, taken at week 24, from a patient treated with tofacitinib. This chain's CDR3 is CSVETSYEQYF. CDR3 bases: TGCAGCGTTGAGACCAGCTACGAGCAGTACTTC.